This note documents a single T cell receptor (beta chain) sequence. Germline V gene lookup returns CDR1 SGHRS and CDR2 YFSETQ. V trimming: 0 bases; J trimming: 3 bases; junction bases outside the gene matches: 4. The CDR3 spans 16 residues. This entry is derived from a study of blood T cell repertoires in COVID-19. Across the whole study: Acute and convalescent COVID-19 specimens originated in the United States, Italy and Spain.

Authors' data handling: Reference gene primer amplification in the assay estimated nucleated cell counts. Profiling relied on immunoSEQ multiplex PCR, and the TCRdb table lists in-frame clones only, not all of them. That table is the source of V, J and clone size, and D and trimming were worked out from the DNA. The sample has about 38,000 clones; about 90% are singletons. This TCR was sampled from a man in his sixties with active or convalescent COVID-19. This rearrangement joins TRBV5-1 to TRBJ2-3; 10 bases fit TRBD2. The material sequenced was peripheral blood. The CDR3 sequence is CASSLAGTSVTDTQYF. CDR3 bases: TGCGCCAGCAGCTTGGCCGGGACTAGCGTTACAGATACGCAGTATTTT.